The rows below give T cell receptor beta chains drawn from one sample of a study of graft-versus-host responses after intestinal transplantation. Using immunoSEQ multiplex PCR, the repertoire was profiled, and TCRdb retains in-frame clones only, with some absent. The table includes roughly 99,000 clones, roughly 90% detected once. Their antigen targets remain unknown. Here the sequenced sample was unstimulated CD4+ T cells sorted from spleen or lymph node cells, taken before transplant. Receptors originate from a human donor who was the organ donor for an intestinal transplant. The CDR3 runs from the conserved cysteine through the conserved F or W. The D gene is left open where the match is weak. Expanded clones are given a class, and other clones once, few, many or no size at all.

>.|TRBJ2-1|TRBV19|TRBD2
CASSPLGGAGGANEQFF
TGTGCCAGTAGTCCCCTGGGGGGAGCGGGAGGTGCAAATGAGCAGTTCTTC
>.|TRBJ1-1|TRBV18|.
CASSPRPSGGGNTEAFF
TGTGCCAGCTCACCCAGACCCTCCGGGGGCGGGAACACTGAAGCTTTCTTT
>.|TRBJ2-3|TRBV6-1|.
CASSGTLTDTQYF
TGTGCCAGCAGTGGGACACTCACAGATACGCAGTATTTT
>few|TRBJ2-2|TRBV5-6|TRBD2
CASSPRGGLTGELFF
TGTGCCAGCAGCCCGCGGGGGGGTCTCACCGGGGAGCTGTTTTTT
>few|TRBJ2-7|TRBV2|.
CASSEALLVAVGGYEQYF
TGTGCCAGCAGTGAAGCGCTTTTGGTAGCGGTGGGGGGCTACGAGCAGTACTTC
>.|TRBJ1-4|TRBV15|TRBD1
CATSLTLDRGREGEKLFF
TGTGCCACCAGCTTAACTCTGGACAGGGGAAGGGAAGGTGAAAAACTGTTTTTT
>.|TRBJ2-7|TRBV5-4|TRBD1
CASRRDRGRDEQYF
TGTGCCAGCAGACGAGACAGGGGGCGCGACGAGCAGTACTTC
>.|TRBJ2-5|TRBV2|.
CASRVYLRETQYF
TGTGCCAGCAGAGTATACTTAAGAGAGACCCAGTACTTC
>.|TRBJ2-3|TRBV5-1|.
CASSVLARTDTQYF
TGCGCCAGCAGTGTCCTAGCAAGGACAGATACGCAGTATTTT
>.|TRBJ1-2|TRBV6-6|.
CASGTRWDIYF
TGTGCCAGCGGGACTAGGTGGGACATCTACTTC
>.|TRBJ2-2|TRBV2|.
CASSESYTGELFF
TGTGCCAGCAGTGAATCTTACACCGGGGAGCTGTTTTTT
>few|TRBJ2-7|TRBV7-2|.
CASSLGAGAYEQYF
TGTGCCAGCAGCTTAGGGGCAGGGGCCTACGAGCAGTACTTC
>.|TRBJ1-1|TRBV6-1|.
CASTSGTRNTEAFF
TGTGCCAGCACATCCGGGACACGGAACACTGAAGCTTTCTTT
>.|TRBJ2-7|TRBV6-4|.
CASSSTTRRVPRSSYEQYF
TGTGCCAGCAGCTCGACGACGCGAAGGGTCCCACGGAGCTCCTACGAGCAGTACTTC
>.|TRBJ1-1|TRBV6-1|.
CASSGGQPNTEAFF
TGTGCCAGCAGTGGCGGACAGCCGAACACTGAAGCTTTCTTT
>.|TRBJ2-7|TRBV4-1|.
CASSQDYSDRYYEQYF
TGCGCCAGCAGCCAAGATTATTCGGACAGATACTACGAGCAGTACTTC
>.|TRBJ1-1|TRBV29-1|.
CSVAMGLNTEAFF
TGCAGCGTTGCAATGGGCCTGAACACTGAAGCTTTCTTT
>.|TRBJ2-7|TRBV5-1|.
CASSLVGGSPHEQYF
TGCGCCAGCAGCTTGGTTGGTGGGAGTCCCCACGAGCAGTACTTC
>once|TRBJ2-5|TRBV7-3|.
CASSFDQETQYF
TGTGCCAGCAGCTTCGACCAAGAGACCCAGTACTTC
>.|TRBJ2-3|TRBV6-1|TRBD1
CASSVRGQGRDTQYF
TGTGCCAGCAGCGTTAGAGGACAGGGAAGGGATACGCAGTATTTT
>.|TRBJ1-2|TRBV19|.
CASSMRPRGYTF
TGTGCCAGTAGTATGCGTCCTAGAGGCTACACCTTC
>.|TRBJ1-2|TRBV12-5|.
CASASDSMGGYTF
TGTGCTAGTGCCTCTGACAGCATGGGCGGCTACACCTTC
>.|TRBJ1-5|TRBV5-5|.
CASSLAGPDVQHF
TGTGCCAGCAGCTTAGCGGGACCCGACGTCCAGCATTTT
>few|TRBJ1-2|TRBV19|TRBD1
CASRRTGEGYTF
TGTGCCAGTAGGCGGACAGGGGAGGGCTACACCTTC
>.|TRBJ2-1|TRBV6-5|.
CASRGPRGTYNEQFF
TGTGCCAGCAGAGGACCTCGGGGGACCTACAATGAGCAGTTCTTC
>.|TRBJ1-3|TRBV11-3|.
CASSQGANTIYF
TGTGCCAGCAGCCAAGGGGCGAACACCATATATTTT
>once|TRBJ2-5|TRBV6-5|.
CASSSRGNQGETQYF
TGTGCCAGCAGTTCGAGGGGCAACCAAGGGGAGACCCAGTACTTC
>.|TRBJ1-5|TRBV6-1|.
CASSEGLSQHF
TGTGCCAGCAGTGAGGGGTTGTCCCAGCATTTT
>.|TRBJ2-2|TRBV11-2|.
CASSLVVTGELFF
TGTGCCAGCAGCTTAGTTGTCACCGGGGAGCTGTTTTTT